These 2 T cell receptor beta chains originate from one sample sequenced in a study of T cells after yellow fever vaccination. Via MiXCR, TCRdb re-called the 5' RACE reads, giving one row per CDR3 protein. The top ten hold about two fifths of the sample, which has 85,000 to 100,000 distinct CDR3 sequences, 4.5% to 6% seen once. This specimen consisted of CD8+ T cells sorted from PBMCs, obtained 10 days after the yellow fever booster vaccination. The receptors were gathered from a man aged 18-30 years who received the YFV17D yellow fever vaccine.

A few counts support this clonotype. This chain joins TRBV19 and TRBJ2-1; 11 positions match TRBD2. The CDR3 has 18 amino acids. Germline-derived CDR1 and CDR2 are LNHDA and SQIVND (reference sequence). J gave up 4 bases and V 0 bases, and 8 bases lay outside the gene matches. The CDR3 is CASSIDLLGLAAYNEQFF. CDR3 coding DNA: TGTGCCAGTAGTATAGATCTATTGGGACTAGCGGCTTACAATGAGCAGTTCTTC.

CDR3 nucleotides: TGCGCCAGCAGCTCGGTGGACGGTTCGAACAGCTCCTACGAGCAGTACGTC. This codes for CASSSVDGSNSSYEQYV. V and J are TRBV5-1 and TRBJ2-7, with unresolved D. The CDR3 is 17 residues long. Between the trimmed V and J ends, which lost 3 bases and 0 bases, there was a span of 19 bases. In germline, CDR1 is SGHRS, CDR2 YFSETQ.